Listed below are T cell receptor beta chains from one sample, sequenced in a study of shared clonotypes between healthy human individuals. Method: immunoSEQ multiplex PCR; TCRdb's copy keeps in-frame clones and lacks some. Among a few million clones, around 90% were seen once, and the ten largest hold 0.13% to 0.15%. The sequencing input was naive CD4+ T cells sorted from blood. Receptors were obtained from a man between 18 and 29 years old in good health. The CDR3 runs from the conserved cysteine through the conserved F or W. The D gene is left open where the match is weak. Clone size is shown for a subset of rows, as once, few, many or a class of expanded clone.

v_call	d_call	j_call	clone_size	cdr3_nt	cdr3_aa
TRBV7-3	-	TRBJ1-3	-	TGTGCCAGCAGCTTAGGGGTCTCTGGAAACACCATATATTTT	CASSLGVSGNTIYF
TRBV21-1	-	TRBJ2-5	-	TGTGCCAGCAGGCAACCCCTGACCGCAGTGTACCAAGAGACCCAGTACTTC	CASRQPLTAVYQETQYF
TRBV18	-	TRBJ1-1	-	TGTGCCAGCTCGGTAGGACAGACACATGAAGCTTTCTTT	CASSVGQTHEAFF
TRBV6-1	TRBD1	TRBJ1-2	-	TGTGCCAGCAGGCCACAGGGGGAGAGGGATGGCTACACCTTC	CASRPQGERDGYTF
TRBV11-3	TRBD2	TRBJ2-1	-	TGTGCCAGCAGCTTAGATAGGAGTAGCGGGGATGAGCAGTTCTTC	CASSLDRSSGDEQFF
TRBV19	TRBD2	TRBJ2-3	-	TGTGCCAGTAGTATGAGGCTAGCGGGGGGGATGGCAGATACGCAGTATTTT	CASSMRLAGGMADTQYF
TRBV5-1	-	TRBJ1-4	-	TGCGCCAGCAGCTTGACAGAGCCGGCCGTTGGAAAACTGTTTTTT	CASSLTEPAVGKLFF
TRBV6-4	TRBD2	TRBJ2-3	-	TGTGCCAGCAGTCGGACTAGCGGGGGAGACACAGATACGCAGTATTTT	CASSRTSGGDTDTQYF
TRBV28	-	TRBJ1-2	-	TGTGCCAGCAGTTTAGGAGCACAGAACTATGGCTACACCTTC	CASSLGAQNYGYTF
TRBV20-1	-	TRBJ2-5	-	TGCGGATACTACTTCCAAGAGACCCAGTACTTC	CGYYFQETQYF
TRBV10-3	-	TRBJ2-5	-	TGTGCCATCTCCGAGTATAAGTCACAAGAGACCCAGTACTTC	CAISEYKSQETQYF
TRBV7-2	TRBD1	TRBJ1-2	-	TGTGCCAGCAGCCCTCGGACAGGGATTGACTATGGCTACACCTTC	CASSPRTGIDYGYTF
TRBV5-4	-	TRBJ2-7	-	TGTGCCAGCAGCCCCGGATCCGGCGGGTCCCCAACGGCCTACGAGCAGTACTTC	CASSPGSGGSPTAYEQYF
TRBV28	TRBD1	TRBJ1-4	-	TGTGCCAGCAGTTCAGACAGGGTAACTAATGAAAAACTGTTTTTT	CASSSDRVTNEKLFF
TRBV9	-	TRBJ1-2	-	TGTGCCAGCAACCAGCCCGGGTTAGGCTACACCTTC	CASNQPGLGYTF
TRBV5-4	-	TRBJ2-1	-	TGTGCCAGCAGCTTGCTGTCAGGATCTTCCAATGAGCAGTTCTTC	CASSLLSGSSNEQFF
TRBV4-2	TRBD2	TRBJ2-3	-	TGTGCCAGCAGCCAACAGACTAGCGGGGGGGCAGATACGCAGTATTTT	CASSQQTSGGADTQYF
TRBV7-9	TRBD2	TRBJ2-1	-	TGTGCCAGCAGCTCGGGACTAGCGGACACAACACGAAAGCAGTTCTTC	CASSSGLADTTRKQFF
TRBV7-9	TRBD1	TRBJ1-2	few	TGTGCCAGCAGCACGACAGGGGCCGGCTATGGCTACACCTTC	CASSTTGAGYGYTF
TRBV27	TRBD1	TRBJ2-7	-	TGTGCCAGCAGTTCCGAAAGACAGGGCGAAAGCTACGAGCAGTACTTC	CASSSERQGESYEQYF
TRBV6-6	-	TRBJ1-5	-	TGTGCCAGCAGTTTCTCCAGCAATCAGCCCCAGCATTTT	CASSFSSNQPQHF
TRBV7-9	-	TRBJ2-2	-	TGTGCCAGCAGCTTAGTGCCAGGGAACACCGGGGAGCTGTTTTTT	CASSLVPGNTGELFF
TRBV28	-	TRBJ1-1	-	TGTGCCAGCGAGAGAAACACTGAAGCTTTCTTT	CASERNTEAFF
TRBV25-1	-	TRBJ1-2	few	TGTGCCAGCAGTGAATCGGCTTACTATGGCTACACCTTC	CASSESAYYGYTF
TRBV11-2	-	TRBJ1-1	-	TGTGCCAGCAGCCCTCCGGGACGCAACCTTGAAGCTTTCTTT	CASSPPGRNLEAFF
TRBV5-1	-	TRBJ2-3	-	TGCGCCAGCAGCCCCGCGACAGATACGCAGTATTTT	CASSPATDTQYF
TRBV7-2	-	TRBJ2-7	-	TGTGCCAGCAGCTCAGTCGGGACGGGGTCCTACGAGCAGTACTTC	CASSSVGTGSYEQYF
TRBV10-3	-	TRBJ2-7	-	TGTGCCATCAGCGCCACCGGGACGGAAGAGCAGTACTTC	CAISATGTEEQYF
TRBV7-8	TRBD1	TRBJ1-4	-	TGTGCCAGCAGCTCTCCTTACAGGGGAAAGCCTGAAAAACTGTTTTTT	CASSSPYRGKPEKLFF
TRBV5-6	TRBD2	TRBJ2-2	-	TGTGCCAGCGGGCCTAGCGGGGGGGCCGCCGGGGAGCTGTTTTTT	CASGPSGGAAGELFF